Sequencing of this TCR beta chain was carried out in a study of graft-versus-host responses after intestinal transplantation. The study's findings and limits: Recipient marrow showed GvH clones, some seen first in ileum or blood.

Trimming left V 1 base short and J 0 bases short, with 13 bases between. CDR3 length: 17 residues. Germline V gene lookup returns CDR1 SGHVS and CDR2 FQNEAQ. Concerning this clone: Its antigen is undetermined. Other DNA sequences in the sample encode the same CDR3.

The table came from immunoSEQ multiplex PCR; TCRdb's copy has only in-frame clones and leaves some out. The sample holds around 45,000 clones, roughly 91% seen once. Source: unstimulated CD4+ T cells sorted from spleen or lymph node cells, taken before transplant. This clonotype originated in a human donor who was the organ donor for an intestinal transplant. The gene calls are TRBV7-8 and TRBJ1-3; D ambiguous. CDR3 loop: CASSLGRFVNSGNTIYF. The DNA of the CDR3 is TGTGCCAGCAGCTTAGGTCGTTTCGTGAACTCTGGAAACACCATATATTTT.